Below, 9 T cell receptor beta chains from the same sample are listed, as sequenced in a study of human thymus T cells. Generated by immunoSEQ multiplex PCR, the TCRdb table keeps only in-frame clones and is missing some. The sample holds 45,000 to 75,000 clones, nearly 95% seen once. The sample was blood. The receptors come from a boy in the first two years of life with a congenital heart defect but otherwise immunologically healthy.

The chain has TRBV9 and TRBJ2-5; D not resolved. CDR3 length: 12 residues. V gave up 3 bases and J gave up 5 bases, with 8 bases separating them. Germline-derived CDR1 and CDR2 are SGDLS and YYNGEE. CDR3 protein: CASSAGRETQYF. The CDR3 DNA reads as TGTGCCAGCAGCGCCGGCCGGGAGACCCAGTACTTC. The full variable domain, its missing parts supplied by reference TRBV9 and TRBJ2-5, is DSGVTQTPKHLITATGQRVTLRCSPRSGDLSVYWYQQSLDQGLQFLIQYYNGEERAKGNILERFSAQQFPDLHSELNLSSLELGDSALYFCASSAGRETQYFGPGTRLLVL.

The rearrangement uses TRBV4-1 and TRBJ2-1, with D possibly TRBD2 on 6 matching bases. Germline loops: CDR1 MGHRA, CDR2 YSYEKL. This CDR3 has 16 amino acids. Trimming shortened V by 1 base and J by 0 bases, and 10 bases separated the two germline ends. CDR3 region: CASSQVGRSSYNEQFF. DNA for the CDR3: TGCGCCAGCAGCCAAGTGGGGAGGAGCTCCTACAATGAGCAGTTCTTC.

The chain has TRBV11-2 and TRBJ2-5; perhaps TRBD2 as D (7 bases). The V end was cut by 5 bases, the J end by 0 bases, with 13 bases between. CDR1 SGHAT and CDR2 FQNNGV come from the germline V gene. The CDR3 totals 15 residues. The CDR3 loop is CASSPQGGYQETQYF. CDR3 nucleotides: TGTGCCAGCAGCCCACAGGGAGGGTACCAAGAGACCCAGTACTTC.

The chain couples TRBV4-1 to TRBJ2-3; tentative D call: TRBD2 (6 bases). The CDR3 runs to 16 residues. Looked up from germline, CDR1 is MGHRA and CDR2 is YSYEKL. V lost 4 bases and J 0 bases, leaving 14 bases between the germline ends. CDR3 DNA: TGCGCCAGCAGCCCTCGGACTACCTCTAGCACAGATACGCAGTATTTT. Its translation: CASSPRTTSSTDTQYF.

The chain is built from TRBV4-1 and TRBJ2-1, with unresolved D. The CDR3 contains 13 residues. Trimming removed 5 bases from V and 10 bases from J, with 15 bases in between. Germline V lookup: CDR1 MGHRA, CDR2 YSYEKL. The DNA for the CDR3 is TGCGCCAGCAGCGCCCTACTTTTTAACGAGCAGTTCTTC. Translated, it gives CASSALLFNEQFF.

The chain employs TRBV25-1 and TRBJ1-3; D not certain. The CDR3 totals 12 residues. Trimming took off 6 bases at V and 2 bases at J, with 5 bases between the two ends. Germline V lookup: CDR1 MGHDK, CDR2 SYGVNS. The CDR3 DNA is TGTGCCAGCAGGGCTGCTGGAAACACCATATATTTT. As protein: CASRAAGNTIYF.

As regards this clone: This specimen includes other DNA sequences encoding the same CDR3. The V and J genes are TRBV18 and TRBJ1-1; the D gene is possibly TRBD1 (6 bases). The CDR3 loop spans 13 amino acids. Germline CDR1 KGHSH, CDR2 LQKENI. Trimming cost V 6 bases and J 2 bases, with 10 bases left between them. In nucleotides, the CDR3 is TGTGCCAGCTCTCCGGGACAAAACACTGAAGCTTTCTTT. Translating gives CASSPGQNTEAFF.

The V gene is TRBV18, the J gene TRBJ2-1; 10 bases are shared with TRBD2. After removal of 2 bases from V and 9 bases from J, the junction contained 13 bases not matched to a gene. The CDR3 runs to 17 residues. CDR1 KGHSH and CDR2 LQKENI come from the germline V gene. The CDR3 DNA follows: TGTGCCAGCTCACCAGACCGAGGCCTAGCGGGAGAAGGTGAGCAGTTCTTC. Residues: CASSPDRGLAGEGEQFF.

The chain combines TRBV2 with TRBJ1-2; the match to TRBD1 covers 9 bases. The germline V gene encodes CDR1 SNHLY and CDR2 FYNNEI. This CDR3 region has 12 residues. V shed 9 bases and J 4 bases; nucleotides not matched to a gene: 3. The CDR3 DNA reads TGTGCCAGGCGGGACAGGGCCTATGGCTACACCTTC. Residues: CARRDRAYGYTF.